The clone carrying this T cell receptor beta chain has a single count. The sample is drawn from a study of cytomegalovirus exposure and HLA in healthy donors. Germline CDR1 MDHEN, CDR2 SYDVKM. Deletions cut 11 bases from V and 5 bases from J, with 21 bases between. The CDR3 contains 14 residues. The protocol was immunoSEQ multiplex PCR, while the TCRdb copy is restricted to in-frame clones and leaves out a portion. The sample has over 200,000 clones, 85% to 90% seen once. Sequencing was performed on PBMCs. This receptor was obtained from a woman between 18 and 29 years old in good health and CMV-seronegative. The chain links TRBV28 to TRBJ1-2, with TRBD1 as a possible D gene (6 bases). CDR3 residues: CAGHGGGAGYGYTF. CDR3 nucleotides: TGTGCCGGCCACGGGGGGGGCGCAGGGTATGGCTACACCTTC.